This T cell receptor beta chain emerged from a study of blood T cells in healthy people across ages. The study, taken as a whole, reports: Roughly linearly, TCR beta diversity per million T cells fell as age increased.

PCR was performed a second time for about 7 to 12 cycles using a sample-barcoded 5' primer and a J-beta primer mix. TCRdb re-analysed the 5' RACE reads in MiXCR, keeping a single row per CDR3 protein. Of hundreds of thousands of distinct CDR3 sequences in the sample, 56% were seen once. This clonotype was recorded at least ten times. The antigen is undetermined. The length of the CDR3 is 17 residues. Germline loops: CDR1 LGHNA, CDR2 YSLEER. V was trimmed by 4 bases and J by 2 bases, leaving 15 bases between them. The TCR sequence derives from a man between 35 and 55 years old in good health. The rearrangement uses TRBV4-3 and TRBJ2-6, with D perhaps TRBD1 (6 bases). Input material: blood. This chain's CDR3 is CASSRTLGGTGANVLTF. The CDR3 DNA sequence: TGCGCCAGCAGCCGCACCTTAGGGGGAACTGGGGCCAACGTCCTGACTTTC.